This TCR beta chain was recovered during a study of T cell responses to AZD1222 COVID-19 vaccine. General study findings and limits: The donor group comprised mostly white British people and more females; the analysis possibly underestimated clonal diversity.

This clone was seen a single time. Antigen unknown. This table comes from immunoSEQ multiplex PCR, and its TCRdb copy is limited to in-frame clones, with some not included. The sample holds approximately 160,000 clones, 85% to 95% seen once. From germline, CDR1 is SGDLS and CDR2 YYNGEE. The CDR3 is 14 amino acids. The germline V and J ends were trimmed by 0 bases and 5 bases, with 11 bases remaining between them. This sequence was found in an adult who received the AZD1222 COVID-19 vaccine. The sequenced sample was peripheral blood, obtained 28 days after the second AZD1222 dose. The rearrangement uses TRBV9 and TRBJ2-5; D gene unclear. This CDR3 is CASSVAPQPETQYF. CDR3 nucleotide sequence: TGTGCCAGCAGCGTAGCACCCCAACCGGAGACCCAGTACTTC.